This T cell receptor beta chain was found in a study of blood T cell repertoires in COVID-19. Clinical history reported by participants formed the basis on which cohorts were assigned. The recovered donors of Cohort 3 showed two negative PCRs, clearance, or symptom resolution. The method was immunoSEQ multiplex PCR; TCRdb's version includes in-frame clones alone and lacks a portion of them. The repertoire has just over 300,000 clones, 75% to 90% of them found once; the top ten carry 9.5%. The sequenced sample was PBMCs or T cells enriched from blood (not recorded which). The source is a woman aged 40-49 years who had recovered from COVID-19.

CDR3 DNA sequence: TGTGCCTGGAGTCTACCGGGACAGGGGAACAATGAGCAGTTCTTC. Translating it yields CAWSLPGQGNNEQFF. This sequence joins TRBV30 and TRBJ2-1, with 10 bases aligning to TRBD1. Germline CDR1 is GTSNPN and CDR2 is SVGIG (reference sequence). V trimming: 2 bases; J trimming: 5 bases; junction bases outside the gene matches: 6. There are 15 residues in the CDR3.